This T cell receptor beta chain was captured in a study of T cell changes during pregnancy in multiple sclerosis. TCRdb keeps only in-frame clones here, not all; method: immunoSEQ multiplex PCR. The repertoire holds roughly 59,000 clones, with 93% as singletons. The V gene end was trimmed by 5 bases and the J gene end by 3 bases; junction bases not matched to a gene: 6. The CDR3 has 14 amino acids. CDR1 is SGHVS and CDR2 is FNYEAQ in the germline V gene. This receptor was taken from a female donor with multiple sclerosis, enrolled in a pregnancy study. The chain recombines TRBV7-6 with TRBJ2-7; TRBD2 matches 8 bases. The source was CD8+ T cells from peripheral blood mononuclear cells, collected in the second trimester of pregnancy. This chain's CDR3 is CASSALGTSYEQYF. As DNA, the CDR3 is TGTGCCAGCAGCGCACTCGGGACTAGCTACGAGCAGTACTTC.